This entry features one T cell receptor beta chain sequence. What it recognizes is unknown. Germline V gene lookup returns CDR1 GTSNPN and CDR2 SVGIG (reference sequence). CDR3 length equals 14 residues. V lost 2 bases, J lost 4 bases, and 4 bases stayed unmatched. This sample was taken from a study of cytomegalovirus exposure and HLA in healthy donors. General observations from the study: A later analysis associated 15,000 to 20,000 TCR beta sequences with HLA alleles at a 0.05 false discovery rate.

The PCR was carried out with 60 Vbeta primers and 13 Jbeta primers. The repertoire was sequenced with immunoSEQ multiplex PCR; TCRdb's copy has only in-frame clones and lacks some. Of about 130,000 clones in the sample, roughly 70% were seen once. The rearrangement joins TRBV30 to TRBJ1-1, with TRBD1 matching over 10 bases. This clonotype was sampled from a man aged 35-49 years in good health and CMV-seropositive. Input material: PBMCs. The CDR3 DNA reads as TGTGCCTGGAGTAACGGACAGGGGGGCACTGAAGCTTTCTTT. This gives the protein CAWSNGQGGTEAFF.